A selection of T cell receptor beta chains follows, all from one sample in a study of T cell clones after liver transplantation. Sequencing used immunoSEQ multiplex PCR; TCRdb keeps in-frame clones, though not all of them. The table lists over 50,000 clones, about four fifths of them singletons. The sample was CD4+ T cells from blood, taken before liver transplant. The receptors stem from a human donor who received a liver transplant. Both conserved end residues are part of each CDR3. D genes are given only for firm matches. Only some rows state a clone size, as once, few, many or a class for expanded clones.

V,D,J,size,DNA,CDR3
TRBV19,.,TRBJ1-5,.,TGTGCCAGTAGGCTTCGGGGGAGCGAACAGCCCCAGCATTTT,CASRLRGSEQPQHF
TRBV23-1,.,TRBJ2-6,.,TGCGCCAGCAGTCAGAGCAAGGTGGGGGATTCTGGGGCCAACGTCCTGACTTTC,CASSQSKVGDSGANVLTF
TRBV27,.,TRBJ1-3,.,TGTGCCACCAGCGAGGCTGCCGCCTTTTTTCAGGACCTCTCTGGAAACACCATATATTTT,CATSEAAAFFQDLSGNTIYF
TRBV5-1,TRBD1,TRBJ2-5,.,TGCGCCAGCAGATCGCGAGGGACAGAACAAGAGACCCAGTACTTC,CASRSRGTEQETQYF
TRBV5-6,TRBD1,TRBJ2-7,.,TGTGCCAGCAGCTTGGTAACAGGGGGCCCACCCTACGAGCAGTACTTC,CASSLVTGGPPYEQYF
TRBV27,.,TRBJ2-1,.,TGTGCCAGCAGGAGGTCCCTTTACAATGAGCAGTTCTTC,CASRRSLYNEQFF
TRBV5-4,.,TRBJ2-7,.,TGTGCCAGCAGCTTGGGGCCCCGCTCGGAAGGGAGAGAGCAGTACTTC,CASSLGPRSEGREQYF
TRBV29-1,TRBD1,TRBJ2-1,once,TGCAGCGTTGCGGAGGACAGGAACTCCTACAATGAGCAGTTCTTC,CSVAEDRNSYNEQFF
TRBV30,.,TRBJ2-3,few,TGTGCCTGGCGTTACGACATTCATACGCAGTATTTT,CAWRYDIHTQYF
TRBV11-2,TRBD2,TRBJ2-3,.,TGTGCCAGCAGCTTAGTTGGGGGAGGGACCACAGATACGCAGTATTTT,CASSLVGGGTTDTQYF
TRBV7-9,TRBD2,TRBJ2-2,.,TGTGCCAGCAGCTCCAAGCGGGAGGTATCCGGGGAGCTGTTTTTT,CASSSKREVSGELFF
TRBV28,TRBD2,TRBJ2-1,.,TGTGCCAGCAGGGCGCGTGGCGGGAGGCCCTACAATGAGCAGTTCTTC,CASRARGGRPYNEQFF
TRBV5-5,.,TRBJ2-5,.,TGTGCCAGCAGCCGCGGTGCAGTGGAGACCCAGTACTTC,CASSRGAVETQYF
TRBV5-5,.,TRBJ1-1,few,TGTGCCAGCAGGTCAGGTCTTGCAGGGCTTGTCACTGAAGCTTTCTTT,CASRSGLAGLVTEAFF
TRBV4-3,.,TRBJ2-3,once,TGCGCCAGCAGCCCCCAGGGAAGAGATACGCAGTATTTT,CASSPQGRDTQYF
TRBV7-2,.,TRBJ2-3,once,TGTGCCAGCAGCTTAGCTAGCAACACAGATACGCAGTATTTT,CASSLASNTDTQYF
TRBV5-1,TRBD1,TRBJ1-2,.,TGCGCCAGCAGCCCGCGGGACAGAAACTATGGCTACACCTTC,CASSPRDRNYGYTF
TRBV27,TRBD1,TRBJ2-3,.,TGTGCCAGCAGTTCCGGGACAGGGCCAAGCACAGATACGCAGTATTTT,CASSSGTGPSTDTQYF
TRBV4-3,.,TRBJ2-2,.,TGCGCCAGCAGCCAAGATACGGGATATGCCGGGGAGCTGTTTTTT,CASSQDTGYAGELFF
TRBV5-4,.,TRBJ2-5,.,TGTGCCAGCAGCCTCCGGGAGACCCAGTACTTC,CASSLRETQYF
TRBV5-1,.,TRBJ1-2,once,TGCGCCAGCAGCTTGGTACCCGACTATGGCTACACCTTC,CASSLVPDYGYTF
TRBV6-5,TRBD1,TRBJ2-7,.,TGTGCCAGCAGTTACCGGGACAGGAGCTCCTACGAGCAGTACTTC,CASSYRDRSSYEQYF
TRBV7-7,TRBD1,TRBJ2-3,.,TGTGCCAGCAGCTTAGGGGGGCGGGACAGGGGGGCAGATACGCAGTATTTT,CASSLGGRDRGADTQYF
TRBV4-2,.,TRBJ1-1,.,TGTGCCAGCAGCCAAGAGAGGACTGAAGCTTTCTTT,CASSQERTEAFF
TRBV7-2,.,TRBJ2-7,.,TGTGCCAGCAGCTTAGCAGACCACTACGAGCAGTACTTC,CASSLADHYEQYF
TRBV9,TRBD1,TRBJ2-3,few,TGTGCCAGCAGCCGCACCGGGACAGGGTATGCAGATACGCAGTATTTT,CASSRTGTGYADTQYF
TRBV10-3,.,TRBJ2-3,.,TGTGCCATTTCTGGGGGGACCCCTAGCACAGATACGCAGTATTTT,CAISGGTPSTDTQYF
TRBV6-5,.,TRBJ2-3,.,TGTGCCAGCAGTTACTCTTTGAGATACACAGATACGCAGTATTTT,CASSYSLRYTDTQYF
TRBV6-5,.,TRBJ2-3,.,TGTGCCAGCAGTTACTCAATTCCCCCACACGATACGCAGTATTTT,CASSYSIPPHDTQYF
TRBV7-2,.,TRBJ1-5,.,TGTGCCAGCAGCTTCAGGCAGGGGCAGCCCCAGCATTTT,CASSFRQGQPQHF
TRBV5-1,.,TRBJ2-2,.,TGCGCCAGCAAGGAGGGGGGACCAGGGGAGCTGTTTTTT,CASKEGGPGELFF
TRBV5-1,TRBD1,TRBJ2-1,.,TGCGCCAGCAGCTCGGGCCCCCAGGGGGCATTCCACAATGAGCAGTTCTTC,CASSSGPQGAFHNEQFF
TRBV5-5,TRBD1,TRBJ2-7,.,TGTGCCAGCACGAACACCGGGACAGGGGCCTACGAGCAGTACTTC,CASTNTGTGAYEQYF
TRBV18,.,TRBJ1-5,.,TGTGCCAGCTCACCGGCGCAGTCTAGCAATCAGCCCCAGCATTTT,CASSPAQSSNQPQHF
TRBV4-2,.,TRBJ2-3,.,TGTGCCAGCAGCCAACGGGCCACTAGTTTTGGGGAGCAGTATTTT,CASSQRATSFGEQYF
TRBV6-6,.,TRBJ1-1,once,TGTGCCAGCAGTCGACCACTGAACACTGAAGCTTTCTTT,CASSRPLNTEAFF
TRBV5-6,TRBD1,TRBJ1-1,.,TGTGCCAGCAGACGATATTACAGGGGGACTGAAGCTTTCTTT,CASRRYYRGTEAFF
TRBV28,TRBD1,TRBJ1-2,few,TGTGCCAGCAGGAAACAGGGGGCTCAGGGTGGCTACACCTTC,CASRKQGAQGGYTF
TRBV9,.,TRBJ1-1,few,TGTGCCAGCAGCCCGGGGGCAGGGGAGGCTGAAGCTTTCTTT,CASSPGAGEAEAFF
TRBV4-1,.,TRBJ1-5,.,TGCGCCAGCAGCCAGGATGACAGGACGGCCGGGCGCAATCAGCCCCAGCATTTT,CASSQDDRTAGRNQPQHF
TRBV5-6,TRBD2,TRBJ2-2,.,TGTGCCAGCAGCCCCGGGGGGGCCGAACACCGGGGAGCTGTTTTT,CASSPGGAEHRGAVF
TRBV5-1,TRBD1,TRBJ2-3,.,TGCGCCAGCAGCTTGGATGTTCAGGGGGCGGGCGATACGCAGTATTTT,CASSLDVQGAGDTQYF